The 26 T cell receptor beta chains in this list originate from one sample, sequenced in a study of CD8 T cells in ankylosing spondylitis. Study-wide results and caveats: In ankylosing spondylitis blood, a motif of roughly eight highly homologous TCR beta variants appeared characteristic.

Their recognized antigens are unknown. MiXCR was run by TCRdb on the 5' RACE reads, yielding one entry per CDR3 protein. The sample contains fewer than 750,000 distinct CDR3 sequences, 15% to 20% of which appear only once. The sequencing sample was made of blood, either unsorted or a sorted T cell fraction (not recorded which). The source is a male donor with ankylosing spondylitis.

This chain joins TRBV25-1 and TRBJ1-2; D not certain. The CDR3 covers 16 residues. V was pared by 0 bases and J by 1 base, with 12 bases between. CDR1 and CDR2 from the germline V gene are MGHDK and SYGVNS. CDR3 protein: CASSEYEQNFNYGYTF. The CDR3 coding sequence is TGTGCCAGCAGTGAATATGAACAAAATTTTAACTATGGCTACACCTTC.

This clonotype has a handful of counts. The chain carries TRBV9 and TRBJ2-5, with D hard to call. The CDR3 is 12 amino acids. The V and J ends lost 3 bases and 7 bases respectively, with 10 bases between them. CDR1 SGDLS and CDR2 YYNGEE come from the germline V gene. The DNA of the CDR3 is TGTGCCAGCAGCGAAAAGGGTGGGACCCAGTACTTC. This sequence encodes CASSEKGGTQYF.

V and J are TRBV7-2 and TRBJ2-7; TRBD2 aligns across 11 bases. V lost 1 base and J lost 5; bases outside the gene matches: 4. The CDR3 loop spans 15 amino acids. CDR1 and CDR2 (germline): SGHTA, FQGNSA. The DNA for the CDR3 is TGTGCCAGCAGCTTAGGCCTAGCGGGGGGCCACGAGCAGTACTTC. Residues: CASSLGLAGGHEQYF.

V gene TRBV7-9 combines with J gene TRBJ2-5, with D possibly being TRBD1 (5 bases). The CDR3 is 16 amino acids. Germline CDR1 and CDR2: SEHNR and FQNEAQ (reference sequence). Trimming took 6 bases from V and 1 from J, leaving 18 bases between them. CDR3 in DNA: TGTGCCAGCAGTTCACTTCCCACCAGGGCCCAAGAGACCCAGTACTTC. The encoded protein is CASSSLPTRAQETQYF.

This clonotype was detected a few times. The CDR3 DNA sequence: TGTGCCACCAGTGGCCCTGGGGGCCAAGAGACCCAGTACTTC. It codes for CATSGPGGQETQYF. The rearrangement joins TRBV24-1 to TRBJ2-5, with D perhaps being TRBD1 or TRBD2 (5 bases each). With 5 bases removed from V and 1 base from J, the gap between germline ends came to 10 bases. The CDR3 sequence is 14 residues long. Germline CDR1 and CDR2: KGHDR and SFDVKD.

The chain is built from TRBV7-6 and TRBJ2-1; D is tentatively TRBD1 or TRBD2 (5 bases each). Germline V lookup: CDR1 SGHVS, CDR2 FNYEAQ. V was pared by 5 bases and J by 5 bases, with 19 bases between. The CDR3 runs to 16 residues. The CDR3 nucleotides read TGTGCCAGCAGCACGGGAACCGGGACCGCTAACAATGAGCAGTTCTTC. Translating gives CASSTGTGTANNEQFF.

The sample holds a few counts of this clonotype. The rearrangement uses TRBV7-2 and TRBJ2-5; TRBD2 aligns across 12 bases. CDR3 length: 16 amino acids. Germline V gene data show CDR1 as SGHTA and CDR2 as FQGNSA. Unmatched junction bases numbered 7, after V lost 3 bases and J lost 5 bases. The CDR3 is CASSFLLAGGGETQYF. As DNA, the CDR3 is TGTGCCAGCAGCTTCCTACTAGCGGGAGGCGGGGAGACCCAGTACTTC.

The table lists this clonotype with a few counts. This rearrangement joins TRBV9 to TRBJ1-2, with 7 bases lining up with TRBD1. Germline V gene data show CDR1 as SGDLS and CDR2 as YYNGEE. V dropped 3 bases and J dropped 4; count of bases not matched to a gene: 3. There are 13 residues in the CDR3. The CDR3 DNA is TGTGCCAGCAGCGCGGCAGGGGGCTATGGCTACACCTTC. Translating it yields CASSAAGGYGYTF.

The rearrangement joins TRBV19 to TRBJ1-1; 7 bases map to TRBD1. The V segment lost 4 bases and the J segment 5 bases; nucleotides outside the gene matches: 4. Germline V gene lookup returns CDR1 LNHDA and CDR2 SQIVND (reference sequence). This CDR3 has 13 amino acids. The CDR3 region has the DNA TGTGCCAGTAGTACGGGACAGACAACTGAAGCTTTCTTT. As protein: CASSTGQTTEAFF.

The CDR3 coding sequence is TGTGCCAGCAGTGAAGCAAAAGATTCACCCCTCCACTTT. Translation: CASSEAKDSPLHF. This rearrangement joins TRBV6-1 to TRBJ1-6; D not resolved. The length of the CDR3 is 13 residues. CDR1 and CDR2 (germline): MNHNS, SASEGT. V was clipped by 0 bases and J by 8 bases, with 5 bases between them.

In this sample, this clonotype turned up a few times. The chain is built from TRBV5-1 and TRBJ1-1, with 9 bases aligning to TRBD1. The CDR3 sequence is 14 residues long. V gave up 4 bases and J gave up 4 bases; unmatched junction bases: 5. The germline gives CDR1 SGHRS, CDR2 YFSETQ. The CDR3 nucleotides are TGCGCCAGCAGCCAGGGACAGGGAGCCACTGAAGCTTTCTTT. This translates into CASSQGQGATEAFF. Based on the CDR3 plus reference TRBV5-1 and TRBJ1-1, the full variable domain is KAGVTQTPRYLIKTRGQQVTLSCSPISGHRSVSWYQQTPGQGLQFLFEYFSETQRNKGNFPGRFSGRQFSNSRSEMNVSTLELGDSALYLCASSQGQGATEAFFGQGTRLTVV.

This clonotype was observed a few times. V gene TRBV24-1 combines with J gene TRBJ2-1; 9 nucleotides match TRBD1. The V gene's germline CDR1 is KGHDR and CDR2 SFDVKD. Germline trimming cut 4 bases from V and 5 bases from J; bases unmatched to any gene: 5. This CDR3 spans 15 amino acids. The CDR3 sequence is CATSDAGQGNNEQFF. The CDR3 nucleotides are TGTGCCACCAGTGACGCGGGACAGGGAAACAATGAGCAGTTCTTC.

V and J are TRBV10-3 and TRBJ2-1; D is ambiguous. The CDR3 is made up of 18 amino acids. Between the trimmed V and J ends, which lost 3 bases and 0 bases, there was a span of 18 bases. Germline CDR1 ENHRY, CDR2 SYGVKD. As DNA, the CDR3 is TGTGCCATCAGTGACTCCTCCACTACTACATCCTCCTACAATGAGCAGTTCTTC. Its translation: CAISDSSTTTSSYNEQFF.

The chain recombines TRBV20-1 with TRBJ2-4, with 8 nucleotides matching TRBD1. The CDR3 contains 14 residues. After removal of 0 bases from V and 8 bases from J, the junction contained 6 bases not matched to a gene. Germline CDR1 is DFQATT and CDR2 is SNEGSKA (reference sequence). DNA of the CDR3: TGCAGTGCTAGAGATATACAGGGGGACCACATTCAGTACTTC. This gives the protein CSARDIQGDHIQYF.

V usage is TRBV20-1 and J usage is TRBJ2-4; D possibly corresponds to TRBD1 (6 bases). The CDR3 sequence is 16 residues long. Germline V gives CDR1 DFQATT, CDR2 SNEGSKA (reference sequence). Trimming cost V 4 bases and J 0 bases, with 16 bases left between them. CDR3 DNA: TGCAGTGCTATCTCCGCCCGGACAGTAGCCAAAAACATTCAGTACTTC. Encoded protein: CSAISARTVAKNIQYF.

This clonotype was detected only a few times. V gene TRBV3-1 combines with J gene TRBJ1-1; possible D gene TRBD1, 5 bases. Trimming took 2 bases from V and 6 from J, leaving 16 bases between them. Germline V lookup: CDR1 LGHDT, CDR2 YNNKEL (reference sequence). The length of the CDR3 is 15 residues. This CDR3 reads CASSQWDSLGAEAFF. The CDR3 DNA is TGTGCCAGCAGCCAATGGGACTCCCTGGGTGCTGAAGCTTTCTTT.

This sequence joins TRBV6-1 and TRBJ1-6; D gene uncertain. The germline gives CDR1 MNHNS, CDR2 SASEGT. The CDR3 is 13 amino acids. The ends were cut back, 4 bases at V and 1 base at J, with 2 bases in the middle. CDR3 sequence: CASSASYNSPLHF. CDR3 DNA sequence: TGTGCCAGCAGTGCGTCCTATAATTCACCCCTCCACTTT.

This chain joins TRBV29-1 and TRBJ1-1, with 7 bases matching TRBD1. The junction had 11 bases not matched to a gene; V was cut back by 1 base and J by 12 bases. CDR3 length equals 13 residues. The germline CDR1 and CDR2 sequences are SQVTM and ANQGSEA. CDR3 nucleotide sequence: TGCAGCGTTGAAGCCCAGGGGGGGCCTGGGACTTTCTTT. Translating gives CSVEAQGGPGTFF.

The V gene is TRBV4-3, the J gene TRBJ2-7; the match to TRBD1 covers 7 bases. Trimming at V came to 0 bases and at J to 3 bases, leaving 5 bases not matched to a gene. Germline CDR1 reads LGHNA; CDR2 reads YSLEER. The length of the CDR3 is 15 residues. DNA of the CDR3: TGCGCCAGCAGCCAAGATCTTGGGACAGACTACGAGCAGTACTTC. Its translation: CASSQDLGTDYEQYF.

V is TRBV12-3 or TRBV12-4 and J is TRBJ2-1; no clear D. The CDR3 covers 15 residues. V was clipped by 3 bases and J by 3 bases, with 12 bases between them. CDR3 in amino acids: CASSFALGVYNEQFF. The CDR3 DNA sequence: TGTGCCAGCAGTTTCGCACTCGGAGTCTACAATGAGCAGTTCTTC.

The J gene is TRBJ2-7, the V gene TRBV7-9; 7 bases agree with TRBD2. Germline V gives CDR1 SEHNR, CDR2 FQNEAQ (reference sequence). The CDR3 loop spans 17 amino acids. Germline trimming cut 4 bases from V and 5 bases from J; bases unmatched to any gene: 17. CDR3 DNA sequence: TGTGCCAGCAGCTCCCTACGGGCCGGGGGAGGGCTTGACGAGCAGTACTTC. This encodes CASSSLRAGGGLDEQYF. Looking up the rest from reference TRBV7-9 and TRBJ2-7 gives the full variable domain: DTGVSQNPRHKITKRGQNVTFRCDPISEHNRLYWYRQTLGQGPEFLTYFQNEAQLEKSRLLSDRFSAERPKGSFSTLEIQRTEQGDSAMYLCASSSLRAGGGLDEQYFGPGTRLTVT.

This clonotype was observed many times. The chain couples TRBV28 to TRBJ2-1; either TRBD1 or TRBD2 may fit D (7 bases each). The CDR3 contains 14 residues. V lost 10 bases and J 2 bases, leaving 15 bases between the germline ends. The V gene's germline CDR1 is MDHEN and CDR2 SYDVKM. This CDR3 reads CAKASGTAYNEQFF. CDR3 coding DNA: TGTGCCAAGGCGAGCGGGACAGCCTACAATGAGCAGTTCTTC.

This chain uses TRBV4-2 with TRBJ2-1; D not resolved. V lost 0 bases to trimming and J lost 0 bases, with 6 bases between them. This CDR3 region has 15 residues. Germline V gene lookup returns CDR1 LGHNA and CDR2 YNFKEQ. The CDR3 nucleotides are TGTGCCAGCAGCCAAGATTGGGGCTCCTACAATGAGCAGTTCTTC. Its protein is CASSQDWGSYNEQFF.

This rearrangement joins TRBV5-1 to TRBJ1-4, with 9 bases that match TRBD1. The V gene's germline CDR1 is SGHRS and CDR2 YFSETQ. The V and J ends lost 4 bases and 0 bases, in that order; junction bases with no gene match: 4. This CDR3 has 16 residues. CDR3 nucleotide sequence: TGCGCCAGCAGCCGGACAGGGGCGCCAACTAATGAAAAACTGTTTTTT. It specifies CASSRTGAPTNEKLFF.

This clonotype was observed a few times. The DNA for the CDR3 is TGTGCCAGTAGTACTAGCTGGGGCAGAGATACGCAGTATTTT. Translating gives CASSTSWGRDTQYF. The rearrangement links TRBV19 to TRBJ2-3; D may match TRBD1 or TRBD2 (5 bases each). The length of the CDR3 is 14 residues. Trimming shortened V by 4 bases and J by 5 bases, and 13 bases separated the two germline ends. CDR1 and CDR2 from the germline V gene are LNHDA and SQIVND (reference sequence).

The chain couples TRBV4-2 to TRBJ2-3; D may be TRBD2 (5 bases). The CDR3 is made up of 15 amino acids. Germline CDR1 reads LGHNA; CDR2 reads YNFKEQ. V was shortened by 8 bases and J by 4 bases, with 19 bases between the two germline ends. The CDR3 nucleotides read TGTGCCAGCCTCGGCGCTAGCCGGATAGCAGATACGCAGTATTTT. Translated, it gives CASLGASRIADTQYF.